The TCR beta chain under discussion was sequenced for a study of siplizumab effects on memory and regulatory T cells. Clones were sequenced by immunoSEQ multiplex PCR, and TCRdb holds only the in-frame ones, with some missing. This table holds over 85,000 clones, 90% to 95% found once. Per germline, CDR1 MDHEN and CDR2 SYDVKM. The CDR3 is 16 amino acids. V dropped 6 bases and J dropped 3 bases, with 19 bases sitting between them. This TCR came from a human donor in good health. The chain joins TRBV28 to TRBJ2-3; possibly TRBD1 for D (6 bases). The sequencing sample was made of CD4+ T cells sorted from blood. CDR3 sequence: CASSPSRGIRTDTQYF. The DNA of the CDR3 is TGTGCCAGCAGCCCTTCCAGGGGAATTAGGACAGATACGCAGTATTTT.